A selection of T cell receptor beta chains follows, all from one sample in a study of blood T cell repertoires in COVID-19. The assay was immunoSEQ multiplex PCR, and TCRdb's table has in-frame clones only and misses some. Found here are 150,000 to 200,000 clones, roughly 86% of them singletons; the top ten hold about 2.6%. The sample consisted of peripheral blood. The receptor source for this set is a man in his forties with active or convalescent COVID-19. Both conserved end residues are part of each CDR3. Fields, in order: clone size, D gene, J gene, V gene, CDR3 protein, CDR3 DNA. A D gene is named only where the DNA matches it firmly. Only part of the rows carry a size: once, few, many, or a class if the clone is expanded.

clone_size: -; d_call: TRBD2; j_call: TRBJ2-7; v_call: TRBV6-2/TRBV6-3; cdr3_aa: CASRPPGLGYEQYF; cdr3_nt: TGTGCCAGCAGACCTCCGGGACTAGGCTACGAGCAGTACTTC
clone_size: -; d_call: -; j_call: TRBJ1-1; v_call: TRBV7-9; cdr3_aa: CASSLAQGGNTEAFF; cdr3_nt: TGTGCCAGCAGCTTAGCGCAGGGTGGGAACACTGAAGCTTTCTTT
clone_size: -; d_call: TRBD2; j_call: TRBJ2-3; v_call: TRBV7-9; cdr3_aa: CASSAPGLAGYTDTQYF; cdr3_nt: TGTGCCAGCAGCGCCCCGGGACTAGCGGGGTATACAGATACGCAGTATTTT
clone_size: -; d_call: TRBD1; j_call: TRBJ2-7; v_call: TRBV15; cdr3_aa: CATSREGGVYEQYF; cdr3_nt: TGTGCCACCAGCAGAGAAGGGGGCGTCTACGAGCAGTACTTC
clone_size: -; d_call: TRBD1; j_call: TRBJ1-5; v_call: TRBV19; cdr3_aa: CASQGGRKKGQPQHF; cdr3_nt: TGTGCCAGTCAGGGGGGACGAAAGAAAGGGCAGCCCCAGCATTTT
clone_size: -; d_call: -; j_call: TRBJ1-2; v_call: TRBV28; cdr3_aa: CASSLFDHREYGYTF; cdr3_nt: TGTGCCAGCAGTTTATTTGACCACAGGGAGTATGGCTACACCTTC
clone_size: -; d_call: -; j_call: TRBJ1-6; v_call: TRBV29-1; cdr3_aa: CSVTGAYNSPLHF; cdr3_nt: TGCAGCGTTACGGGGGCCTATAATTCACCCCTCCACTTT
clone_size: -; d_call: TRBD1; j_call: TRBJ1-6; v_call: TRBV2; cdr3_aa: CASKGQGDSPLHF; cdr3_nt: TGTGCCAGCAAGGGACAGGGAGATTCACCCCTCCACTTT
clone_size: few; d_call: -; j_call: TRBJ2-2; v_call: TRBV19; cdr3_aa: CASSPFQGWNTGELFF; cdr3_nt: TGTGCCAGTAGTCCCTTTCAGGGTTGGAACACCGGGGAGCTGTTTTTT
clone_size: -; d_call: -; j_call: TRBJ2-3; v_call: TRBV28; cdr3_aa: CASSYVLWEPSTDTQYF; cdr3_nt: TGTGCCAGCAGTTACGTTTTGTGGGAGCCTAGCACAGATACGCAGTATTTT
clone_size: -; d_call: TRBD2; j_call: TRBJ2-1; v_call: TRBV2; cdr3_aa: CASSVAPGGGAYNEQFF; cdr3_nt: TGTGCCAGCAGTGTGGCCCCGGGGGGGGGCGCGTACAATGAGCAGTTCTTC
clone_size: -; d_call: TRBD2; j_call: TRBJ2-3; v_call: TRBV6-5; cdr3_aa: CASSLAASSTDTQYF; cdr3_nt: TGTGCCAGCAGTCTAGCGGCTTCGAGCACAGATACGCAGTATTTT
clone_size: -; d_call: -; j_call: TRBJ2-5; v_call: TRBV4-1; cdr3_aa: CASSQTHGTNLETQYF; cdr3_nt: TGCGCCAGCAGCCAAACCCACGGGACAAATCTTGAGACCCAGTACTTC
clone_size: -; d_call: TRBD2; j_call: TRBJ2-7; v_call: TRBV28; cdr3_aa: CTSSLRVGLASYEQYF; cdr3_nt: TGTACCAGCAGTTTAAGGGTGGGACTAGCATCCTACGAGCAGTACTTC
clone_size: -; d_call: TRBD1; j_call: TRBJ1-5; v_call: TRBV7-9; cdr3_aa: CASSLAGTGGSRQPQHF; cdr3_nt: TGTGCCAGCAGCTTAGCGGGGACAGGGGGGTCCCGACAGCCCCAGCATTTT
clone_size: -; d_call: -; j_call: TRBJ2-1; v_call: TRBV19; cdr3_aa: CASRDTLMGYNEQFF; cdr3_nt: TGTGCCAGCCGGGACACCCTAATGGGTTACAATGAGCAGTTCTTC
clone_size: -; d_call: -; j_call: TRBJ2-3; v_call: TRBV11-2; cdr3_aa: CASSLSLSTDTQYF; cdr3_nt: TGTGCCAGCAGCTTATCGTTGAGCACAGATACGCAGTATTTT
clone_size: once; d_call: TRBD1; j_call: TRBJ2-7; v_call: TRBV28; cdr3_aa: CASRITGGKDEQYF; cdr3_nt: TGTGCCAGCAGAATTACAGGGGGGAAGGACGAGCAGTACTTC
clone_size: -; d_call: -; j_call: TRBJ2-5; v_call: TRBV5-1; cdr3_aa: CASSLSNTRGETQYF; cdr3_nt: TGCGCCAGCAGCTTGAGTAATACGCGTGGAGAGACCCAGTACTTC
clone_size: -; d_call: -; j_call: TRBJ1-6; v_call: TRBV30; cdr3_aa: CAWKPLPSNSPLHF; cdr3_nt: TGTGCCTGGAAGCCCCTACCCTCTAATTCACCCCTCCACTTT
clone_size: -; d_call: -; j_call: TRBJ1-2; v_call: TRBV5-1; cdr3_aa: CASSQSGPYGYTF; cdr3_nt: TGCGCCAGCAGCCAGAGTGGGCCCTATGGCTACACCTTC
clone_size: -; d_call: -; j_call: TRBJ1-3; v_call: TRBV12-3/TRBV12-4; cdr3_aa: CASSPGGNTIYF; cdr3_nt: TGTGCCAGCAGTCCGGGTGGAAACACCATATATTTT
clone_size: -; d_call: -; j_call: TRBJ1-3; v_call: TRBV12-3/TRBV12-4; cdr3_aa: CASSFPNTIYF; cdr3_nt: TGTGCCAGCAGTTTCCCGAACACCATATATTTT
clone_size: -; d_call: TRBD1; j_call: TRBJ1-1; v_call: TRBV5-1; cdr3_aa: CASSQTGEGNTEAFF; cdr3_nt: TGCGCCAGCAGCCAGACAGGGGAGGGAAACACTGAAGCTTTCTTT
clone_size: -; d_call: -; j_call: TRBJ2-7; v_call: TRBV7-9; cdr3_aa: CASSLRLPDRGGQQYF; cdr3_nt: TGTGCCAGCAGTTTACGGCTCCCAGACAGGGGAGGGCAGCAGTACTTC
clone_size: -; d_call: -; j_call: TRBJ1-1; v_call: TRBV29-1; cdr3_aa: CSVDAGAINAEAFF; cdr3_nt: TGCAGCGTTGACGCAGGGGCGATCAACGCTGAAGCTTTCTTT
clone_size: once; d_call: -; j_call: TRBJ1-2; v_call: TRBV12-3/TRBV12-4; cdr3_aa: CASTQQAQGGYTF; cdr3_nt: TGTGCCAGCACACAACAGGCCCAAGGGGGCTACACCTTC
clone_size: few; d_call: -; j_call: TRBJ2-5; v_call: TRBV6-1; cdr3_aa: CASSEADRPGGETQYF; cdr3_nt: TGTGCCAGCAGTGAAGCGGACCGTCCCGGAGGCGAGACCCAGTACTTC
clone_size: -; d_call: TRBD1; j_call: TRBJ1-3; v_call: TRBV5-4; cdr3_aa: CASSSLQSTGAGNTIYF; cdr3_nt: TGTGCCAGCAGCTCCCTTCAATCGACAGGGGCTGGAAACACCATATATTTT
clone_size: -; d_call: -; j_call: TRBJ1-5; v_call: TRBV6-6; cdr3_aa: CASSAGLGQPQHF; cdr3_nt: TGTGCCAGCAGTGCGGGCTTGGGGCAGCCCCAGCATTTT
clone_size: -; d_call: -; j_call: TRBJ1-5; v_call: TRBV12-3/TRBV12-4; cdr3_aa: CASSLAGGQPQHF; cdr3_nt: TGTGCCAGCAGTTTAGCGGGAGGGCAGCCCCAGCATTTT
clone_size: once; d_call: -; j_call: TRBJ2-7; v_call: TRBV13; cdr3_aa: CASSLRPESSYEQYF; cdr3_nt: TGTGCCAGCAGCTTACGCCCAGAAAGCTCCTACGAGCAGTACTTC
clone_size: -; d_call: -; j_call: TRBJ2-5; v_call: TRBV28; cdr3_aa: CASSLSAGLGETQYF; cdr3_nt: TGTGCCAGCAGTTTATCGGCAGGGCTCGGTGAGACCCAGTACTTC
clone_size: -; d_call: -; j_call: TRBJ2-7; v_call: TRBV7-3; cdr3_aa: CASSLGQGNYEQYF; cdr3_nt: TGTGCCAGCAGCTTAGGGCAGGGTAACTACGAGCAGTACTTC
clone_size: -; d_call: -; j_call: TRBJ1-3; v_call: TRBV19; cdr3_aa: CASSPTGHRNTIYF; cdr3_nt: TGTGCCAGTAGTCCGACAGGACACCGAAACACCATATATTTT
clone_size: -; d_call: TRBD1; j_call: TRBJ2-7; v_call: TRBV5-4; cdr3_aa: CASSPAGQGYEQYF; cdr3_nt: TGTGCCAGCAGCCCGGCCGGACAGGGCTACGAGCAGTACTTC
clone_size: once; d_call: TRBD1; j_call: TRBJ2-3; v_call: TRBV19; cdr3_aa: CATRDRATDTQYF; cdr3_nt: TGTGCCACGCGGGACAGGGCCACAGATACGCAGTATTTT
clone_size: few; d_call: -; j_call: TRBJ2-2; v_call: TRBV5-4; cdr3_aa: CASSFGAWDTGELFF; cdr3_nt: TGTGCCAGCAGCTTCGGAGCTTGGGACACCGGGGAGCTGTTTTTT
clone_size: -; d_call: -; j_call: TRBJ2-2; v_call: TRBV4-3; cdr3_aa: CASSRPAHGVAGGELFF; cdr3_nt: TGCGCCAGCAGCCGCCCCGCGCACGGGGTTGCTGGCGGGGAGCTGTTTTTT
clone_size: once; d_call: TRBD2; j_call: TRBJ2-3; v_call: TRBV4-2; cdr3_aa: CASSNLQRTSGEDTQYF; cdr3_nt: TGTGCCAGCAGCAACCTGCAGAGGACTAGCGGGGAGGATACGCAGTATTTT
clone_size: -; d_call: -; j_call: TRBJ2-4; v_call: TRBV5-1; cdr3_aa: CASRASSEGNIQYF; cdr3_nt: TGCGCCAGCAGAGCCTCGAGTGAGGGAAACATTCAGTACTTC
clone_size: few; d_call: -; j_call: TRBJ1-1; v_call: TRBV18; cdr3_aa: CASGSSEGEAFF; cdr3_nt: TGTGCCAGCGGCTCCTCCGAGGGTGAAGCTTTCTTT
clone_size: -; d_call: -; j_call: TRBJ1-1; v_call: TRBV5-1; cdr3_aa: CASSLGAARYTEAFF; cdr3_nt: TGCGCCAGCAGCTTGGGTGCCGCTCGGTACACTGAAGCTTTCTTT
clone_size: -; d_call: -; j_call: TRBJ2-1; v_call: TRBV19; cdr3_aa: CASSPGGNEQFF; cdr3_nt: TGTGCCAGTAGTCCCGGGGGTAATGAGCAGTTCTTC
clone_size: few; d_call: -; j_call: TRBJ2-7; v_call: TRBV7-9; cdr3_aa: CASSLRSGEQYF; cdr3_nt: TGTGCCAGCAGCTTGCGTTCGGGCGAGCAGTACTTC
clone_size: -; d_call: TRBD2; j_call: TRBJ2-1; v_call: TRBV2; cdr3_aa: CASSEGGGGYNEQFF; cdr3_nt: TGTGCCAGCAGTGAAGGTGGCGGGGGCTACAATGAGCAGTTCTTC
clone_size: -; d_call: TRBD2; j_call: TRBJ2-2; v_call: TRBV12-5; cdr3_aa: CASGWTSGNTGELFF; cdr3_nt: TGTGCTAGTGGTTGGACTAGCGGGAACACCGGGGAGCTGTTTTTT
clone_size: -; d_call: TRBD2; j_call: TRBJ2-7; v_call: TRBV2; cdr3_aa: CASSVSERGAYEQYF; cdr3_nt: TGTGCCAGCAGTGTTTCGGAGCGGGGGGCGTACGAGCAGTACTTC
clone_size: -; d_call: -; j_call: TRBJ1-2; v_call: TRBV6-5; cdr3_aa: CASNPRGVGYGYTF; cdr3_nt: TGTGCCAGCAACCCCCGGGGTGTAGGCTATGGCTACACCTTC
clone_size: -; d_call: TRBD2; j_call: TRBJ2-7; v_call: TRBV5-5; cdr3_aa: CASSSTSGTYEQYF; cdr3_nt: TGTGCCAGCAGCTCCACTAGCGGAACCTACGAGCAGTACTTC
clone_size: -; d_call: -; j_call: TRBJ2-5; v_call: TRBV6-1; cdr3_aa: CASSDRGQETQYF; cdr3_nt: TGTGCCAGCAGTGACAGGGGTCAAGAGACCCAGTACTTC